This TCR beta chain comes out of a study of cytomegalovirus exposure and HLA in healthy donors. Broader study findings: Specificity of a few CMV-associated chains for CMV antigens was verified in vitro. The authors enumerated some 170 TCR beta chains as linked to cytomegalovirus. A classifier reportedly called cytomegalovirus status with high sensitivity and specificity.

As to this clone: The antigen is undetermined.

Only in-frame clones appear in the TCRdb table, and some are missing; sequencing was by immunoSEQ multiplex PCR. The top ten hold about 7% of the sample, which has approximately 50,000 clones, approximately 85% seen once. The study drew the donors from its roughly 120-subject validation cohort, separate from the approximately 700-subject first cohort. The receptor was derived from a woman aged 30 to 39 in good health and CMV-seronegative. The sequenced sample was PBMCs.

The CDR3 is CASRESGGNGEQYF. The CDR3, as DNA: TGCGCCAGCAGGGAATCAGGGGGAAATGGCGAGCAGTACTTC. This chain joins TRBV5-1 and TRBJ2-7, with 7 positions matching TRBD1. The CDR3 runs to 14 residues. V was pared by 5 bases and J by 6 bases, with 11 bases of the junction left unmatched. Germline CDR1 is SGHRS and CDR2 is YFSETQ.